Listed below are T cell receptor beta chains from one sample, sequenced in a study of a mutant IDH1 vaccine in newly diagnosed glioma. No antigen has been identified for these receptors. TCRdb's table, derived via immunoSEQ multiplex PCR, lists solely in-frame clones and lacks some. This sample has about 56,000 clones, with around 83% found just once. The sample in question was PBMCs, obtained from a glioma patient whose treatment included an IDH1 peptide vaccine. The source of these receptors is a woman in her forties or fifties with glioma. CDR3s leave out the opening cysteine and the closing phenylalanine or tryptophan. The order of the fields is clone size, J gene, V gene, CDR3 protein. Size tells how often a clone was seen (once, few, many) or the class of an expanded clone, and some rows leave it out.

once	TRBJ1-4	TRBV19	ASSTSRTGPNEKLF
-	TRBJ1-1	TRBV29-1	SVHRANTEAF
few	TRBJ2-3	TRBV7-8	ASSPLLGADTQY
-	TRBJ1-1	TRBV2	ASSVWANTEAF
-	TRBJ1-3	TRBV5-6	ASSFRERSGNTIY
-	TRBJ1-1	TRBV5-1	ASSQGFGISAF
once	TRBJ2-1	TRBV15	ATSRETYEQF
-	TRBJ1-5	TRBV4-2	ASSQGQGISQPQH
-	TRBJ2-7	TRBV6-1	ASSQGSYEQY
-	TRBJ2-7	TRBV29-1	SVRLETYEQY
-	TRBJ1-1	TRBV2	ASSEEGQMNTEAF
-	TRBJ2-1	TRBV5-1	ASSRNNEQF
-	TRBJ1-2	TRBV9	ASSARDRTDYGYT
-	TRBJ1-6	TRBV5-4	ASTDRNNSPLH
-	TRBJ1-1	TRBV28	ASYTANTEAF
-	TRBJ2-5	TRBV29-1	SVAQEGETQY
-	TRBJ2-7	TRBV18	ASSQRAGIYEQY
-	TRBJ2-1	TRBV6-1	ASSEGGGGSYNEQF
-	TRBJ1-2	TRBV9	ASSVDRAFGGYT
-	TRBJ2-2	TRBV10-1	ASTTRQGDTGELF
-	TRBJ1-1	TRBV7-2	ASSLGGVNTEAF
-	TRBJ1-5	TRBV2	ASSEELGQGAKRSNQPQH
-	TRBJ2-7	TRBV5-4	ASSAGVGYEQY
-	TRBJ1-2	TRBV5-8	ASSTWRTAGYT
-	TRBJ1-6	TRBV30	AWSVGANSPLH
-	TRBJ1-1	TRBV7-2	ASSSPRGPGEAF
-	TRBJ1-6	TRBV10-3	AISDRPQSGSPLH
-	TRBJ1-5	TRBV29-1	SVVPDGSSNQPQH
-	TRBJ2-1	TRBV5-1	ASSFSGAYNEQF
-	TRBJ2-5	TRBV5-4	ASSLRRTGETQY
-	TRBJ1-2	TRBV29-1	SVADSITFRGYT
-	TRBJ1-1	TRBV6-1	ASINLLNTEAF
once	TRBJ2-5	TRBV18	ASSLSQWETQY
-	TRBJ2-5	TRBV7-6	ASSLLTGTEYQETQY
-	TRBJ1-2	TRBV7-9	ASSFILGDGYT
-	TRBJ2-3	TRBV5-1	ASSLADFTDTQY
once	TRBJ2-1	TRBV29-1	SGLLAGGFSYNEQF
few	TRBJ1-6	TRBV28	ASSLSGLGSPLH
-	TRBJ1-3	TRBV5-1	ASSLSNSGNTIY
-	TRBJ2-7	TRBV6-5	ASSSGQLQQY
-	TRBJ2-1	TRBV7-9	ASSTKRTGHNEQF
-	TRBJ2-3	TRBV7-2	ASSPDRRTQY